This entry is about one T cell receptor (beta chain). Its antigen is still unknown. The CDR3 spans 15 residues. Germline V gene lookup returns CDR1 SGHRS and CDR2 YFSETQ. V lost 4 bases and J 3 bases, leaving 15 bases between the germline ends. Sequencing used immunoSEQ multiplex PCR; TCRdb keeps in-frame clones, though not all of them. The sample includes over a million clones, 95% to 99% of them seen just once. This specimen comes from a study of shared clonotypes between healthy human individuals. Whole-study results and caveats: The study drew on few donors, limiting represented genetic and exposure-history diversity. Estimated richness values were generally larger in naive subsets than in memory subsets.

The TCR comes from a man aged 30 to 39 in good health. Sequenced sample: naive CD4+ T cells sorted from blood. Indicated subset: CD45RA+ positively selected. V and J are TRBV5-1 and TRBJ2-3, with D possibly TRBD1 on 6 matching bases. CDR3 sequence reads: CASSQRRGRTDTQYF. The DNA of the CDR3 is TGCGCCAGCAGCCAGCGCAGGGGCCGGACAGATACGCAGTATTTT.